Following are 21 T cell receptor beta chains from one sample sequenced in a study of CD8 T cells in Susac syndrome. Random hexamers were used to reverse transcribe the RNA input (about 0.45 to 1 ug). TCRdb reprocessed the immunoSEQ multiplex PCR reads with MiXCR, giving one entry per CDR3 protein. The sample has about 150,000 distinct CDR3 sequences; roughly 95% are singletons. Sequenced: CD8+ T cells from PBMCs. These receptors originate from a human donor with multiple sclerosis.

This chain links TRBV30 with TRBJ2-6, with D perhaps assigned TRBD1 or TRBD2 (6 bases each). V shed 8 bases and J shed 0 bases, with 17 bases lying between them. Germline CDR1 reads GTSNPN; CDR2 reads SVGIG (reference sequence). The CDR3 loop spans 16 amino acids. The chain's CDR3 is CAADPGGGSGANVLTF. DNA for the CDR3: TGTGCCGCGGACCCTGGAGGGGGCTCTGGGGCCAACGTCCTGACTTTC.

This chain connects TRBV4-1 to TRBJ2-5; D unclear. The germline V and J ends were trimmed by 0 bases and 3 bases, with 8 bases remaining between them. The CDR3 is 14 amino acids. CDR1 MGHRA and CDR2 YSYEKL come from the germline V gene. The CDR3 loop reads CASSQDASKETQYF. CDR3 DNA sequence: TGCGCCAGCAGCCAAGATGCCTCGAAAGAGACCCAGTACTTC.

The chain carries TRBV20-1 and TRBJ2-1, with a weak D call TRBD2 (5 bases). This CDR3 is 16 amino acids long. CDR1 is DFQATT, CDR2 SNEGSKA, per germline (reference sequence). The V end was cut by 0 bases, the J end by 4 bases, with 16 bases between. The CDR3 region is CSARDLIVGGYNEQFF. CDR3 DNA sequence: TGCAGTGCTAGAGATCTGATCGTAGGAGGATACAATGAGCAGTTCTTC.

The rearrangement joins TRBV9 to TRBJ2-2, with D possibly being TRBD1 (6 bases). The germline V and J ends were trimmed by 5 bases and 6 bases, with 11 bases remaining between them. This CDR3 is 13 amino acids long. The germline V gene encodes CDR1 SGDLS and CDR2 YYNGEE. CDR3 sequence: CASSFRGSGELFF. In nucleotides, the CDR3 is TGTGCCAGCAGTTTTAGGGGGTCCGGGGAGCTGTTTTTT.

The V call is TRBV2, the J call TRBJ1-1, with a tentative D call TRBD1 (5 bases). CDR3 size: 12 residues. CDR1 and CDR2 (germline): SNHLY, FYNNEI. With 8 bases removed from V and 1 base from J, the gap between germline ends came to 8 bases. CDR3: CASGDQNTEAFF. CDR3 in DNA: TGTGCCAGCGGGGACCAGAACACTGAAGCTTTCTTT.

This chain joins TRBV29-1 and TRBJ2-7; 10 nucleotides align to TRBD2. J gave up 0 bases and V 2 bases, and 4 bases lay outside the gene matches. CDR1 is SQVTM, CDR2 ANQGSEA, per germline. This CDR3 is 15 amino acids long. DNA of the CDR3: TGCAGCGTTGAAAGGCTAGCGGGGGCCTCCTACGAGCAGTACTTC. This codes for CSVERLAGASYEQYF.

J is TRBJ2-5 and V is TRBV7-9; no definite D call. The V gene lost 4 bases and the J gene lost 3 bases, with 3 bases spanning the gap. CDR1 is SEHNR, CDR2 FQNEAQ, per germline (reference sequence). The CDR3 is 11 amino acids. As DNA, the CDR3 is TGTGCCAGCAGCTCAAAAGAGACCCAGTACTTC. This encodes CASSSKETQYF.

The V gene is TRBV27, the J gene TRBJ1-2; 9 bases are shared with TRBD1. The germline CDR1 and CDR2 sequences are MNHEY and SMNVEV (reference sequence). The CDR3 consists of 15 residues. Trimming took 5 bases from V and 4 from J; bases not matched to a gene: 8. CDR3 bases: TGTGCCAGCAGTGGCCCGGGACAGGGTAGCTATGGCTACACCTTC. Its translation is CASSGPGQGSYGYTF.

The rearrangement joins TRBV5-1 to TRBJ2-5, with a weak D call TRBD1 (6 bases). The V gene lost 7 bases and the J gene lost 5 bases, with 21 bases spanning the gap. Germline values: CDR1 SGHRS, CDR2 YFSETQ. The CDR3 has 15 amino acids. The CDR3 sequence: CASCDRDNVAETQYF. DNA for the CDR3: TGCGCCAGCTGCGACCGGGACAACGTCGCGGAGACCCAGTACTTC.

Here the CDR3 DNA reads TGTGCCTGGAGTGGGAGGGAGTTTTACTCCTACGAGCAGTACTTC. This gives the protein CAWSGREFYSYEQYF. The chain combines TRBV30 with TRBJ2-7, with D possibly TRBD2 on 6 matching bases. The CDR3 loop spans 15 amino acids. The V and J ends lost 1 base and 0 bases respectively, with 13 bases between them. CDR1 GTSNPN and CDR2 SVGIG come from the germline V gene (reference sequence).

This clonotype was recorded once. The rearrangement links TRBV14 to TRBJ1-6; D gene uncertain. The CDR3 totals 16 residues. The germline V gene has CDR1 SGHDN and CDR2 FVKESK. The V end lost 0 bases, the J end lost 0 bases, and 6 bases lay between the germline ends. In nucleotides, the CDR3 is TGTGCCAGCAGCCAAGAGACGAGCTCCTATAATTCACCCCTCCACTTT. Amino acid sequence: CASSQETSSYNSPLHF. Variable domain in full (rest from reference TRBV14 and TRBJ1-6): EAGVTQFPSHSVIEKGQTVTLRCDPISGHDNLYWYRRVMGKEIKFLLHFVKESKQDESGMPNNRFLAERTGGTYSTLKVQPAELEDSGVYFCASSQETSSYNSPLHFGNGTRLTVT.

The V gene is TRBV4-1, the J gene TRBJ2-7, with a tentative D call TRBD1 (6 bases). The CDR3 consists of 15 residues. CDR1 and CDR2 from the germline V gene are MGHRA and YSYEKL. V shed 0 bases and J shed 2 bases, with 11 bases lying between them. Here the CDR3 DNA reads TGCGCCAGCAGCCAAGAGTCCAGGGGTACCTACGAGCAGTACTTC. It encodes CASSQESRGTYEQYF.

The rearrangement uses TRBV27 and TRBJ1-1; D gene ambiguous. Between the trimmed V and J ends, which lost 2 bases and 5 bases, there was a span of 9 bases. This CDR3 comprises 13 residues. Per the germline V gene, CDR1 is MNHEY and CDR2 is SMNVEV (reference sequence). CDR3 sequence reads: CASSLAGGTEAFF. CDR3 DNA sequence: TGTGCCAGCAGTTTAGCAGGAGGAACTGAAGCTTTCTTT.

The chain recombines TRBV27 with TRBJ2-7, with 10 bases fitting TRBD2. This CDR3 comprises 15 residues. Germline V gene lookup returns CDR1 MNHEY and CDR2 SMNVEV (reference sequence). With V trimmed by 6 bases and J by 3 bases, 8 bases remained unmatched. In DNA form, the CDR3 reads TGTGCCAGCAGCCCAGCCGGGACTAGCGACTACGAGCAGTACGTC. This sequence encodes CASSPAGTSDYEQYV.

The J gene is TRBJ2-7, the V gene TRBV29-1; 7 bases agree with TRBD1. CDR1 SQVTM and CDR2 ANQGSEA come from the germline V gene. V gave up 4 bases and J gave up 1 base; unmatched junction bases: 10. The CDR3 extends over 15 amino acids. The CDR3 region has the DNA TGCAGCGTTGTTGGAACAGGGGCTGTTTCCTACGAGCAGTACTTC. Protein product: CSVVGTGAVSYEQYF.

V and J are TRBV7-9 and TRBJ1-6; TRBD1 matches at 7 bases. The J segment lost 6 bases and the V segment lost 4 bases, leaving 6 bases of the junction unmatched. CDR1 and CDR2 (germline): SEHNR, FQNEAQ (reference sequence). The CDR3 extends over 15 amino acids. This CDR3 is CASSSRQGPNSPLHF. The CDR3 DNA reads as TGTGCCAGCAGCTCCCGACAGGGCCCTAATTCACCCCTCCACTTT.

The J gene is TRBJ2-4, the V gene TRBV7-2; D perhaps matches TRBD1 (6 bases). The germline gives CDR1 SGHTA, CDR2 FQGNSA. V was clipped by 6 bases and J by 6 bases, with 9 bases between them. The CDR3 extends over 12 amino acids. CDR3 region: CASRQQGNIQYF. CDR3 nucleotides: TGTGCCAGCAGACAACAGGGAAACATTCAGTACTTC.

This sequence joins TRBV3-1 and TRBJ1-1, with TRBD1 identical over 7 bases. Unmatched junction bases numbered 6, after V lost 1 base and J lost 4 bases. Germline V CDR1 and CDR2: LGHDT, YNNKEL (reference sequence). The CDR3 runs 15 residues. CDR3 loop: CASSQVTGSPTEAFF. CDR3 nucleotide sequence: TGTGCCAGCAGCCAAGTGACAGGGTCTCCCACTGAAGCTTTCTTT.

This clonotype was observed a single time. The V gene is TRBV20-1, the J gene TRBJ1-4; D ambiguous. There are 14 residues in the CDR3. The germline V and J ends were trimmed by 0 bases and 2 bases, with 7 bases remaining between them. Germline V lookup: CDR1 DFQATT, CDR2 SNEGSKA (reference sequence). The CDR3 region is CSARDIGTNEKLFF. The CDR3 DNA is TGCAGTGCTAGAGATATAGGGACTAATGAAAAACTGTTTTTT.

CDR3 DNA: TGTGCCAGCAGTCAGGGATGGGGAGTCATGGCCACTGAAGCTTTCTTT. This translates into CASSQGWGVMATEAFF. This sequence joins TRBV3-1 and TRBJ1-1; perhaps TRBD1 as D (5 bases). V was clipped by 6 bases and J by 4 bases, with 21 bases between them. This CDR3 is 16 amino acids long. Per the germline V gene, CDR1 is LGHDT and CDR2 is YNNKEL (reference sequence).

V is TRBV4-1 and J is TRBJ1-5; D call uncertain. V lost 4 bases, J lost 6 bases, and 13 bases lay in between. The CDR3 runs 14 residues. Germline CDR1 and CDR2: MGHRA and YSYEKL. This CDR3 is CASSPGGLGQPQHF. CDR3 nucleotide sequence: TGCGCCAGCAGCCCCGGAGGGTTAGGTCAGCCCCAGCATTTT.